Each of the 21 T cell receptor beta chains below was sequenced from the same sample in a study of T cell repertoires in cytomegalovirus infection. TCRdb ran MiXCR on the reads and lists one entry per CDR3 protein. The sample holds about 740,000 distinct CDR3 sequences, roughly a third seen once. Sequenced material: PBMCs. The receptors here all came from a human donor in good health (CMV status not recorded). Some clones in this sample may be carry-over from other donors' samples.

V is TRBV15 and J is TRBJ2-5, with D unclear. Germline CDR1 and CDR2: LNHNV and YYDKDF (reference sequence). The CDR3 consists of 16 residues. V lost 1 base and J lost 2, with 14 bases in between. The DNA of the CDR3 is TGTGCCACCAGCAGAGCCCCTCCATCCGCACAAGAGACCCAGTACTTC. Translating it yields CATSRAPPSAQETQYF.

The chain carries TRBV24-1 and TRBJ2-1; D is uncertain. Germline V gene sequence: CDR1 KGHDR, CDR2 SFDVKD. The V end was cut by 4 bases, the J end by 9 bases, with 12 bases between. This CDR3 is 13 amino acids long. The CDR3 region is CATSDPPVSEQFF. CDR3 nucleotides: TGTGCCACCAGTGACCCTCCCGTTAGTGAGCAGTTCTTC.

The chain carries TRBV10-3 and TRBJ1-2; 9 bases match TRBD1. CDR1 ENHRY and CDR2 SYGVKD come from the germline V gene. V shed 0 bases and J 9 bases; nucleotides not matched to a gene: 5. This CDR3 has 14 residues. CDR3 amino acids: CAISESGQGESYTF. DNA for the CDR3: TGTGCCATCAGTGAGTCGGGACAGGGTGAAAGCTACACCTTC.

V is TRBV7-3 and J is TRBJ2-7; D remains unclear. The CDR3 spans 8 residues. Trimming removed 10 bases at V and 3 bases at J, with 1 base between. Germline-derived CDR1 and CDR2 are SGHTA and FQGTGA. The CDR3 sequence is CANYEQYF. CDR3 bases: TGTGCCAACTACGAGCAGTACTTC.

This chain uses TRBV20-1 with TRBJ2-5; 7 bases map to TRBD2. V trimming: 1 base; J trimming: 4 bases; junction bases outside the gene matches: 15. The CDR3 has 17 residues. Germline CDR1 DFQATT, CDR2 SNEGSKA (reference sequence). Here the CDR3 reads CSARGGYQRGGTETQYF. The DNA of the CDR3 is TGCAGTGCTAGAGGGGGCTACCAGCGGGGAGGAACAGAGACCCAGTACTTC.

This clonotype has only a few counts. J is TRBJ1-4 and V is TRBV7-4, with D possibly matching TRBD1 (6 bases). CDR3 length: 16 amino acids. V was trimmed by 5 bases and J by 0 bases, leaving 13 bases between them. Germline V gives CDR1 SGHVT, CDR2 SQSDAQ. CDR3 nucleotide sequence: TGTGCCAGCAGCGGACAGACCTCTGCAACTAATGAAAAACTGTTTTTT. This codes for CASSGQTSATNEKLFF.

This clonotype has more than one count but fewer than ten. The chain combines TRBV28 with TRBJ1-2, with TRBD1 matching 8 bases. CDR3 length: 15 residues. CDR1 and CDR2 from the germline V gene are MDHEN and SYDVKM. V gave up 4 bases and J gave up 2 bases; unmatched junction bases: 6. CDR3 DNA: TGTGCCAGCAGTTCCCGGACAGGGCCCAACTATGGCTACACCTTC. It yields the protein CASSSRTGPNYGYTF.

This clonotype was counted ten times or more. The gene calls are TRBV7-9 and TRBJ2-5; 14 positions match TRBD2. The CDR3 has 23 amino acids. In germline, CDR1 is SEHNR, CDR2 FQNEAQ (reference sequence). Trimming at V came to 5 bases and at J to 5 bases, leaving 28 bases not matched to a gene. This chain's CDR3 is CASSDSDFKPTSGGVVLRETQYF. The CDR3 DNA follows: TGTGCCAGCAGCGATAGTGACTTCAAACCGACTAGCGGGGGGGTGGTTCTTCGGGAGACCCAGTACTTC.

This clonotype was seen a handful of times. V is TRBV7-2 and J is TRBJ1-1; D might be TRBD1 (6 bases). Germline V lookup: CDR1 SGHTA, CDR2 FQGNSA. The CDR3 has 15 residues. Trimming took off 0 bases at V and 7 bases at J, with 15 bases between the two ends. CDR3 amino acids: CASSLAGTPGLEAFF. CDR3 DNA: TGTGCCAGCAGCTTAGCTGGGACACCGGGACTTGAAGCTTTCTTT.

This clonotype was counted only a few times. The chain uses TRBV19 and TRBJ1-1; D is perhaps TRBD1 (5 bases). The CDR3 runs 13 residues. V lost 3 bases and J lost 5, with 10 bases in between. CDR1 is LNHDA and CDR2 is SQIVND in the germline V gene (reference sequence). CDR3 in amino acids: CASSMMGGTEAFF. CDR3 sequence (DNA): TGTGCCAGTAGTATGATGGGGGGAACTGAAGCTTTCTTT.

The J gene is TRBJ1-6, the V gene TRBV12-3 or TRBV12-4; a weak D match, TRBD1 (5 bases). This CDR3 region has 11 residues. Trimming left V 8 bases short and J 11 bases short, with 10 bases between. CDR3 nucleotide sequence: TGTGCCAGCGCTGACAGTGCACCCCTCCACTTT. As protein: CASADSAPLHF.

This clonotype was recorded many times. V usage is TRBV10-3 and J usage is TRBJ2-1; 14 nucleotides line up with TRBD2. The CDR3 is made up of 20 amino acids. Germline V CDR1 and CDR2: ENHRY, SYGVKD. The V gene end was trimmed by 5 bases and the J gene end by 0 bases; junction bases not matched to a gene: 12. The CDR3 nucleotides are TGTGCCATCAGTTTTCCGGGACTAGCGGGAGACCTTAGCTCCTACAATGAGCAGTTCTTC. As protein: CAISFPGLAGDLSSYNEQFF.

A word on this clonotype: Compared with germline, one end of the junction differs, possibly owing to a read error. J is TRBJ2-1 and V is TRBV12-3 or TRBV12-4; tentative D call: TRBD2 (5 bases). The CDR3 totals 11 residues. The CDR3 region is CASSLETREHF. CDR3 in DNA: TGTGCCAGCAGTTTAGAAACTAGGGAACACTTC.

This rearrangement joins TRBV5-1 to TRBJ2-7; D might be TRBD2 (7 bases). This CDR3 region has 17 residues. Trimming shortened V by 5 bases and J by 2 bases, and 23 bases separated the two germline ends. The germline V gene has CDR1 SGHRS and CDR2 YFSETQ. This chain's CDR3 is CASSHGGQGALPYEQYF. Written as DNA, the CDR3 is TGCGCCAGCAGTCACGGGGGGCAGGGAGCATTACCCTACGAGCAGTACTTC.

This clonotype has just a few counts. This chain links TRBV7-6 with TRBJ1-1, with D possibly TRBD1 on 6 matching bases. Germline V gives CDR1 SGHVS, CDR2 FNYEAQ. The V end was cut by 5 bases, the J end by 4 bases, with 17 bases between. The CDR3 is 15 amino acids. The CDR3 sequence: CASSQLGGGGTEAFF. Written as DNA, the CDR3 is TGTGCCAGCAGCCAATTAGGAGGAGGGGGCACTGAAGCTTTCTTT.

The gene calls are TRBV19 and TRBJ2-5; 9 bases fit TRBD1. Per germline, CDR1 LNHDA and CDR2 SQIVND (reference sequence). The CDR3 contains 15 residues. Trimming removed 6 bases from V and 3 bases from J; junction bases left unmatched: 8. CDR3 bases: TGTGCCAGTAGGAAATCCTGGGACAGGGAAGAGACCCAGTACTTC. Translating it yields CASRKSWDREETQYF.

The V gene is TRBV24-1, the J gene TRBJ1-1; D gene ambiguous. CDR1 and CDR2 (germline): KGHDR, SFDVKD. V dropped 7 bases and J dropped 4 bases, with 9 bases sitting between them. The CDR3 has 12 amino acids. The CDR3 spells CATRNKGTEAFF. The CDR3 nucleotides are TGTGCCACCAGGAATAAGGGCACTGAAGCTTTCTTT.

The CDR3 loop is CASGPHTEAFF. The CDR3 nucleotides read TGTGCCAGCGGCCCCCACACTGAAGCTTTCTTT. The chain couples TRBV6-2 or TRBV6-3 to TRBJ1-1; unclear D gene. The CDR3 is 11 amino acids. Germline loops: CDR1 MNHEY, CDR2 SVGEGT. Trimming cost V 8 bases and J 3 bases, with 7 bases left between them.

The chain is built from TRBV20-1 and TRBJ2-3; D is possibly TRBD2 (7 bases). V was pared by 6 bases and J by 1 base, with 11 bases between. The germline V gene has CDR1 DFQATT and CDR2 SNEGSKA (reference sequence). The CDR3 loop spans 13 amino acids. The CDR3 is CSAGGGGTDTQYF. The CDR3 DNA is TGCAGTGCCGGAGGGGGGGGCACAGATACGCAGTATTTT.

The chain is built from TRBV29-1 and TRBJ1-6; a weak D match, TRBD1 (6 bases). The CDR3 is 13 residues long. V lost 7 bases and J lost 5, with 12 bases in between. The germline V gene has CDR1 SQVTM and CDR2 ANQGSEA. The CDR3 sequence: CSAREGDNSPLHF. The CDR3 bases are TGCAGCGCCCGCGAGGGGGATAATTCACCCCTCCACTTT.

V is TRBV10-3 and J is TRBJ1-5, with 7 positions matching TRBD1. The germline CDR1 and CDR2 sequences are ENHRY and SYGVKD. The J segment lost 5 bases and the V segment lost 1 base, leaving 5 bases of the junction unmatched. This CDR3 spans 15 amino acids. CDR3 nucleotide sequence: TGTGCCATCAGTGAGTACAGGGGAGGGGATCAGCCCCAGCATTTT. Its protein product is CAISEYRGGDQPQHF.